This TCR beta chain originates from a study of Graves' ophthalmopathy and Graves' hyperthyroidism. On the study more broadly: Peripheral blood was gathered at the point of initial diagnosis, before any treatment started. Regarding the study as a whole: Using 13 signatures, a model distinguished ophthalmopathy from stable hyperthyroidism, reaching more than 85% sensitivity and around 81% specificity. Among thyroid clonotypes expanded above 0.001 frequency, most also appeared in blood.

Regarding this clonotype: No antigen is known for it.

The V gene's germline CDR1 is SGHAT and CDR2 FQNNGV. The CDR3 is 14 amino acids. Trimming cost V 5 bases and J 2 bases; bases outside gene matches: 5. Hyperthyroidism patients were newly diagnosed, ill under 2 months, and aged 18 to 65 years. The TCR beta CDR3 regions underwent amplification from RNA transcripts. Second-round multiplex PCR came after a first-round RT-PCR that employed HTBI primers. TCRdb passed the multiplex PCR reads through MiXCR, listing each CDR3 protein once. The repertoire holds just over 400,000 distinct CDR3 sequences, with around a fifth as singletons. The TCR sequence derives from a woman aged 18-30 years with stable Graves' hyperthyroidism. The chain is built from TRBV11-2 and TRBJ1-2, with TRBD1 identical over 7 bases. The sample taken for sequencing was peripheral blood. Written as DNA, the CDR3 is TGTGCCAGCAGCAAGGACAGGATAAACTATGGCTACACCTTC. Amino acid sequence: CASSKDRINYGYTF.